The clone carrying this T cell receptor beta chain was seen at least ten times. The time point here: newly diagnosed GD, antithyroid drugs for less than 3 months. Generation of the TCR library employed RNA extracted from PBMCs. These data come from a study of regulatory T cells in long-lasting Graves disease. The ends lost 4 bases at V and 4 bases at J; junction bases unmatched: 7. The CDR3 consists of 15 residues. CDR1 and CDR2 (germline): SEHNR, FQNEAQ (reference sequence). To make TCR beta libraries, researchers used iRepertoire HTBI primers and Arm-PCR of CDR3 regions. TCRdb passed the multiplex PCR reads through MiXCR, listing each CDR3 protein once. Of about 470,000 distinct CDR3 sequences in the sample, about 16% were seen once. In addition, the sample was reused for a study of T cells in Graves' hyperthyroidism and ophthalmopathy. In that study: Most expanded thyroid clonotypes above 0.001 recurred in blood.

The chain employs TRBV7-9 and TRBJ2-7, with 10 bases identical to TRBD1. This TCR was recovered from a woman in her 30s with Graves disease. Here the sequenced sample was peripheral blood mononuclear cells (PBMCs), taken at new diagnosis, from a patient treated with antithyroid drugs. The CDR3 loop is CASSSTGQGGYEQYF. The CDR3 nucleotides are TGTGCCAGCAGCTCCACCGGACAGGGGGGGTACGAGCAGTACTTC.